What follows is one T cell receptor (beta chain) and its context. No antigen is known for it. Base qualities are not at hand, and no much larger clone is one base apart. From each donor, a single peripheral blood sample of 100 to 150 mL on average was drawn into heparinised tubes. Using a panel that included CD45RO, CCR7, CD25, CD127, CD95 and CD27, naive, central memory, regulatory and stem cell-like memory CD4+ T cells were sorted on a BD FACSAria II. Purity was above 98% for every sorted population. PBMCs were isolated right away by Lymphoprep density gradient centrifugation and were stained directly, without culture. Samples were stained and sorted in pairs, with one healthy donor and one patient per experiment, so that batch effects were minimized. These data come from a study of beta chain features in type 1 diabetes (dated by TCRdb to between 2017 and 2018). A note on the overall study: No differences in mean age, gender distribution, total cell number or subset yield were found between patients and healthy donors. The study compared TCRB repertoires of sorted circulating CD4+ T cell subsets between recently diagnosed type 1 diabetes patients and matched healthy donors. Whereas all 28 donors provided naive and central memory subsets, regulatory and stem cell-like memory subsets were isolated from just 8 patients and about eight healthy donors. A total of around 100 million sorted cells were examined across all samples, and RNA yield correlated strongly with the number of cells per subset.

The study at large found these results: Shorter templates might have been favored by PCR, but patient and control samples were amplified and corrected together, so both groups would have been affected equally by any skew. A moderate but significant shortening of TCRB CDR3 length was observed in type 1 diabetes patients in all four CD4+ subsets. Because the HLA sub-analyses included only small numbers of individuals, any influence of HLA type on TCRB rearrangement was left unresolved. At VDJ recombination sites, type 1 diabetes patients had fewer insertions and more deleted nucleotides, which implies abnormalities in thymic rearrangement. Because cDNA rather than genomic DNA was sequenced, highly expressing activated cells could have been over-represented, although no difference in activation and CD3 levels was found between groups. Naive, central memory and regulatory TCRB repertoires appeared to be more alike among patients than among healthy donors.

The germline V gene sets CDR1 to MGHDK and CDR2 to SYGVNS. CDR3 length: 16 amino acids, cysteine to phenylalanine. Only the CDR3 DNA is retained, 48 bases long and in frame from the first base. The germline V end is reduced by 2 bases and the J end by 2 bases; junction bases left unmatched: 1. The High Capacity cDNA Reverse Transcription Kit was used to reverse transcribe all of the isolated RNA, meaning that expressed TCRB transcripts were what got sequenced. Deep immunoSEQ sequencing was performed on naive, central memory and regulatory T cell samples, with an average of roughly 4 million total reads per sample. Sorted cells were lysed in RLT buffer, and RNA was extracted using DNase-treated RNeasy Micro or Mini kits according to cell number. Each cell subset was processed separately to prevent cross-contamination, with patient and healthy donor samples processed together. The immunoSEQ multiplex PCR was used to amplify TCRB sequences from cDNA, yielding 87-bp fragments that span the CDR3 region. Sequencing of the amplicons was done on the Illumina HiSeq platform. The authors processed their data as follows. PCR bias was corrected computationally using synthetic template baselines, and reads within Hamming distance 2 were collapsed, with unmergeable singletons discarded. Reads were aligned to IMGT to assign V, D and J genes, CDR3 length, and insertions or deletions at six rearrangement sites. Within each subset, clonotype counts were normalized to the number of sorted cells before true diversity and Gini coefficients were calculated with the tcR R package. The overlap coefficient, calculated on TCRB nucleotide sequences, was used to quantify repertoire sharing. Out-of-frame TCRB sequences from naive cells were analyzed to stand in for the pre-selection repertoire. The immuneACCESS repertoire file appears here via TCRdb, limited to in-frame rearrangements. These files lack a portion of the clones; in checked studies, under half of the deficit traces to unresolved V genes, and the cause of the others is not known. Clone size and V and J calls were adopted from that table, with D and trimming inferred from the DNA. The sample table holds 400,000 or so clones, of which roughly 12% were seen once. The top ten hold around 0.0099% of the sample.

The TCR originated in a woman under 30 with type 1 diabetes. This chain joins TRBV25-1 to TRBJ2-1; TRBD2 lines up with 12 middle nucleotides. Sequences were obtained from naive CD4+ T cells from blood. The intended sense of this specimen's cell subset or site label: true naive CD4+ T cells. The bases read TGTGCCAGCAGTGAACCTAGCGGGAGGGCCTACAATGAGCAGTTCTTC. Its protein reads: CASSEPSGRAYNEQFF.